The next 17 T cell receptor beta chains were all read from a single sample in a study of T cells in Graves' hyperthyroidism and ophthalmopathy. The source material, RNA transcripts, was used to amplify TCR beta CDR3 regions. HTBI primers drove first-round RT-PCR of the TCR CDR3. From the multiplex PCR reads, TCRdb called clonotypes with MiXCR, one entry per CDR3 protein. The sample has about 400,000 distinct CDR3 sequences, about 15% seen once. The sequenced sample consisted of blood. Every receptor here comes from a woman in her twenties or thirties with Graves' hyperthyroidism.

The rearrangement joins TRBV7-2 to TRBJ2-1; the D gene is possibly TRBD1 (6 bases). The CDR3 length is 15 residues. V lost 5 bases to trimming and J lost 0 bases, with 11 bases between them. Germline CDR1 is SGHTA and CDR2 is FQGNSA. CDR3 sequence (DNA): TGTGCCAGCAGCCGTAGGGGGACCTCCTACAATGAGCAGTTCTTC. Its protein is CASSRRGTSYNEQFF.

The table lists this clonotype with many counts. This chain joins TRBV20-1 and TRBJ1-5; D uncertain. Germline values: CDR1 DFQATT, CDR2 SNEGSKA (reference sequence). The CDR3 is 15 amino acids. Trimming took off 6 bases at V and 0 bases at J, with 15 bases between the two ends. The CDR3 region has the DNA TGCAGTGCACATGGACGCCAATATAGCAATCAGCCCCAGCATTTT. Translated, it gives CSAHGRQYSNQPQHF.

At least ten counts were recorded for this clonotype. The chain uses TRBV3-1 and TRBJ1-2, with a tentative D call TRBD1 (5 bases). V was cut by 0 bases and J by 4 bases, with 12 bases left in between. The germline CDR1 and CDR2 sequences are LGHDT and YNNKEL (reference sequence). This CDR3 is built from 15 residues. The CDR3 sequence is CASSQDFQGGYGYTF. The CDR3 DNA reads as TGTGCCAGCAGCCAAGATTTCCAGGGCGGCTATGGCTACACCTTC.

This clonotype was detected many times. The V and J genes are TRBV18 and TRBJ2-5, with D possibly matching TRBD2 (5 bases). Germline CDR1 and CDR2: KGHSH and LQKENI. This CDR3 comprises 13 residues. V lost 2 bases and J lost 4, with 8 bases in between. CDR3 sequence reads: CASSPSAGETQYF. CDR3 sequence (DNA): TGTGCCAGCTCACCAAGCGCGGGAGAGACCCAGTACTTC.

This clonotype has a handful of counts. This chain joins TRBV4-1 and TRBJ2-1, with 11 bases fitting TRBD2. This CDR3 is 16 amino acids long. Germline V gene lookup returns CDR1 MGHRA and CDR2 YSYEKL. Losses at the gene ends were 4 bases for V and 8 bases for J; bases not matched to a gene: 10. The CDR3 bases are TGCGCCAGCAGCCTTAGCGGGAGGGCCGACAGAGATGAGCAGTTCTTC. Translated, it gives CASSLSGRADRDEQFF.

This clonotype appeared a few times. This may be a read error: a much more frequent sequence differs by one nucleotide. The chain uses TRBV11-2 and TRBJ2-1; D remains unclear. The V gene's germline CDR1 is SGHAT and CDR2 FQNNGV. The CDR3 is made up of 14 amino acids. CDR3 in amino acids: CASSPVGSYDEQFF. CDR3 in DNA: TGTGCCAGCAGCCCGGTGGGCTCCTACGATGAGCAGTTCTTC.

The chain recombines TRBV28 with TRBJ1-5, with D unresolved. V was cut by 5 bases and J by 2 bases, with 10 bases left in between. The CDR3 is made up of 14 amino acids. CDR1 is MDHEN and CDR2 is SYDVKM in the germline V gene. CDR3 region: CASSKPWGNQPQHF. The CDR3 region has the DNA TGTGCCAGCAGTAAACCTTGGGGCAATCAGCCCCAGCATTTT.

The chain uses TRBV20-1 and TRBJ1-5, with unresolved D. The CDR3 is 13 residues long. Trimming removed 6 bases at V and 3 bases at J, with 12 bases between. Per the germline V gene, CDR1 is DFQATT and CDR2 is SNEGSKA (reference sequence). CDR3 protein: CSAVGRNNQPQHF. The CDR3 coding sequence is TGCAGTGCCGTAGGACGGAACAATCAGCCCCAGCATTTT.

This clonotype was detected ten times or more. This chain connects TRBV3-1 to TRBJ2-7; 9 nucleotides line up with TRBD2. V lost 1 base to trimming and J lost 7 bases; unmatched junction nucleotides: 14. This CDR3 has 17 amino acids. The V gene's germline CDR1 is LGHDT and CDR2 YNNKEL (reference sequence). The CDR3 sequence is CASSQGSLDFSGSEQYF. The CDR3 DNA follows: TGTGCCAGCAGCCAAGGATCCCTGGACTTTAGCGGGAGTGAGCAGTACTTC.

This clonotype was picked up a small number of times. V gene TRBV6-1 combines with J gene TRBJ2-5, with unresolved D. This CDR3 contains 13 residues. The V end lost 8 bases, the J end lost 1 base, and 11 bases lay between the germline ends. Germline CDR1 reads MNHNS; CDR2 reads SASEGT. The CDR3 loop is CASGGRAQETQYF. In DNA form, the CDR3 reads TGTGCCAGCGGTGGCCGGGCCCAAGAGACCCAGTACTTC.

This clonotype showed up just a few times. The gene calls are TRBV28 and TRBJ2-5; TRBD2 agrees at 9 bases. Germline V gene sequence: CDR1 MDHEN, CDR2 SYDVKM. J lost 1 base, V lost 1 base, and 7 bases had no gene match. This CDR3 spans 17 amino acids. The CDR3 region is CASSLLPSGNPQETQYF. In DNA form, the CDR3 reads TGTGCCAGCAGTTTATTACCTAGCGGGAACCCCCAAGAGACCCAGTACTTC.

This chain uses TRBV20-1 with TRBJ1-2; D is perhaps TRBD1 (6 bases). Germline loops: CDR1 DFQATT, CDR2 SNEGSKA (reference sequence). Trimming shortened V by 2 bases and J by 8 bases, and 21 bases separated the two germline ends. This CDR3 contains 15 residues. CDR3 sequence (DNA): TGCAGTGCTAGATGGGGGCCTGGTTATACTGGAGGCTACACCTTC. Protein: CSARWGPGYTGGYTF.

This clonotype was seen at least ten times. The chain couples TRBV7-9 to TRBJ2-7; D gene uncertain. The ends were cut back, 0 bases at V and 6 bases at J, with 6 bases in the middle. From germline, CDR1 is SEHNR and CDR2 FQNEAQ (reference sequence). The CDR3 loop spans 12 amino acids. The CDR3 DNA sequence: TGTGCCAGCAGCTTAGCGCTAAGCGAGCAGTACTTC. As protein: CASSLALSEQYF.

This clonotype was picked up many times. V gene TRBV28 combines with J gene TRBJ2-5; the D call may be TRBD1 or TRBD2 (6 bases each). Germline V gene data show CDR1 as MDHEN and CDR2 as SYDVKM. The CDR3 totals 15 residues. V lost 3 bases, J lost 4 bases, and 15 bases lay in between. The CDR3 DNA sequence: TGTGCCAGCAGTTTTTTTTTGTCGGGGGCAGAGACCCAGTACTTC. This encodes CASSFFLSGAETQYF.

The rearrangement links TRBV4-1 to TRBJ2-7, with D unresolved. The CDR3 totals 13 residues. CDR1 is MGHRA and CDR2 is YSYEKL in the germline V gene. V was cut by 5 bases and J by 3 bases, with 11 bases left in between. DNA for the CDR3: TGCGCCAGCAGCTTGGTCCGCTACTACGAGCAGTACTTC. Translated: CASSLVRYYEQYF.

The chain links TRBV19 to TRBJ1-4; the match to TRBD1 covers 8 bases. The CDR3 is 15 amino acids. Trimming at V came to 5 bases and at J to 3 bases, leaving 5 bases not matched to a gene. Germline V gene lookup returns CDR1 LNHDA and CDR2 SQIVND (reference sequence). CDR3 nucleotide sequence: TGTGCCAGTAGTCCGCCGACAGGGGCTAATGAAAAACTGTTTTTT. Its protein product is CASSPPTGANEKLFF.

CDR3 sequence reads: CASSLRLLPFYEQYF. The CDR3 DNA is TGTGCCAGCAGCCTCCGACTCCTTCCTTTCTACGAGCAGTACTTC. This chain links TRBV5-6 with TRBJ2-7; D unresolved. Looked up from germline, CDR1 is SGHDT and CDR2 is YYEEEE. CDR3 length equals 15 residues. Trimming removed 4 bases at V and 3 bases at J, with 17 bases between. The whole variable domain, remainder taken from reference TRBV5-6 and TRBJ2-7, is DAGVTQSPTHLIKTRGQQVTLRCSPKSGHDTVSWYQQALGQGPQFIFQYYEEEERQRGNFPDRFSGHQFPNYSSELNVNALLLGDSALYLCASSLRLLPFYEQYFGPGTRLTVT.